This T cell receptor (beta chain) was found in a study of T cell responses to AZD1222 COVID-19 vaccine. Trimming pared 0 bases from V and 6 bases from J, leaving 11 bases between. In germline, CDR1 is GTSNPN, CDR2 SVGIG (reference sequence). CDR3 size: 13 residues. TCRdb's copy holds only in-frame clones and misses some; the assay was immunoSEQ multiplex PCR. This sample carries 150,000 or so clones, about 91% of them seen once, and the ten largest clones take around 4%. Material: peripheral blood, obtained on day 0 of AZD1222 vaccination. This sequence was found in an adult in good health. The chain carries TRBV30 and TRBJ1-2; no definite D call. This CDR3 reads CAWSVRDFDGYTF. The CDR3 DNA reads TGTGCCTGGAGTGTACGGGATTTTGATGGCTACACCTTC.